Listed below are T cell receptor beta chains from one sample, sequenced in a study of somatic mutations in cytotoxic T cells in rheumatoid arthritis. Profiling relied on immunoSEQ multiplex PCR, and the TCRdb table lists in-frame clones only, not all of them. This table has roughly 18,000 clones, around four fifths appearing once. Sequenced material: CD8+ T cells sorted from blood. These receptors were collected from a woman aged 60-75 years in good health. The CDR3 runs from the conserved cysteine through the conserved F or W. Fields, in order: J gene, CDR3 length, V gene, CDR3 protein.

J gene: TRBJ1-2; CDR3 length: 17; V gene: TRBV29-1; CDR3 protein: CSVEARRKTGHNYGYTF
J gene: TRBJ1-2; CDR3 length: 13; V gene: TRBV29-1; CDR3 protein: CSVDEGQGNGYTF
J gene: TRBJ1-1; CDR3 length: 12; V gene: TRBV7-9; CDR3 protein: CASSLISTEAFF
J gene: TRBJ2-7; CDR3 length: 15; V gene: TRBV19; CDR3 protein: CASSMTWSWSYEQYF
J gene: TRBJ2-3; CDR3 length: 12; V gene: TRBV11-3; CDR3 protein: CASSPSTDTQYF
J gene: TRBJ1-1; CDR3 length: 14; V gene: TRBV11-2; CDR3 protein: CASSLADRVGEAFF
J gene: TRBJ1-1; CDR3 length: 16; V gene: TRBV5-4; CDR3 protein: CASSWPGTGENTEAFF
J gene: TRBJ2-1; CDR3 length: 16; V gene: TRBV4-1; CDR3 protein: CASSQDWDWDYNEQFF
J gene: TRBJ2-7; CDR3 length: 14; V gene: TRBV5-4; CDR3 protein: CASSLGGLAYEQYF
J gene: TRBJ2-1; CDR3 length: 22; V gene: TRBV7-6; CDR3 protein: CASSPRPGSNAPSMAHNNEQFF
J gene: TRBJ1-4; CDR3 length: 14; V gene: TRBV6-1; CDR3 protein: CASREVGTNEKLFF
J gene: TRBJ2-7; CDR3 length: 15; V gene: TRBV27; CDR3 protein: CASSLSDSSSYEQYF
J gene: TRBJ2-7; CDR3 length: 15; V gene: TRBV6-5; CDR3 protein: CASSYSAGDTYEQYF
J gene: TRBJ1-2; CDR3 length: 15; V gene: TRBV5-4; CDR3 protein: CASSLLTGTDGGYTF
J gene: TRBJ1-1; CDR3 length: 15; V gene: TRBV7-6; CDR3 protein: CASSLAEGEGAEAFF
J gene: TRBJ2-1; CDR3 length: 14; V gene: TRBV29-1; CDR3 protein: CSVEGRGGRNEQFF
J gene: TRBJ1-1; CDR3 length: 15; V gene: TRBV6-5; CDR3 protein: CASSFYQGMNTEAFF
J gene: TRBJ1-1; CDR3 length: 14; V gene: TRBV7-2; CDR3 protein: CASSFPGENTEAFF
J gene: TRBJ1-1; CDR3 length: 14; V gene: TRBV5-4; CDR3 protein: CATPPTEGSTEAFF
J gene: TRBJ1-1; CDR3 length: 13; V gene: TRBV25-1; CDR3 protein: CASAQSLNTEAFF
J gene: TRBJ2-7; CDR3 length: 13; V gene: TRBV6-1; CDR3 protein: CASSEVREHEQYF
J gene: TRBJ1-1; CDR3 length: 15; V gene: TRBV9; CDR3 protein: CASSVGRGQDTEAFF
J gene: TRBJ2-1; CDR3 length: 14; V gene: TRBV5-4; CDR3 protein: CASSFISGENEQFF
J gene: TRBJ2-7; CDR3 length: 15; V gene: TRBV5-4; CDR3 protein: CASSFDGRNSYEQYF
J gene: TRBJ2-7; CDR3 length: 10; V gene: TRBV2; CDR3 protein: CASIGNEQYF
J gene: TRBJ1-2; CDR3 length: 12; V gene: TRBV29-1; CDR3 protein: CSAETGDYGYTF
J gene: TRBJ1-2; CDR3 length: 11; V gene: TRBV29-1; CDR3 protein: CSVEIRGGYTF
J gene: TRBJ1-1; CDR3 length: 14; V gene: TRBV27; CDR3 protein: CASSLWGGGTEAFF
J gene: TRBJ2-1; CDR3 length: 15; V gene: TRBV15; CDR3 protein: CATSRDRGPYNEQFF
J gene: TRBJ2-6; CDR3 length: 15; V gene: TRBV9; CDR3 protein: CASSYPSSGANVLTF
J gene: TRBJ1-1; CDR3 length: 15; V gene: TRBV27; CDR3 protein: CASSLVRERDPEAFF
J gene: TRBJ2-5; CDR3 length: 13; V gene: TRBV7-9; CDR3 protein: CASSLSGEETQYF
J gene: TRBJ1-2; CDR3 length: 18; V gene: TRBV5-1; CDR3 protein: CASSLAGQGTPSAYGYTF
J gene: TRBJ1-2; CDR3 length: 13; V gene: TRBV28; CDR3 protein: CASSFTGFYGYTF
J gene: TRBJ1-1; CDR3 length: 12; V gene: TRBV13; CDR3 protein: CASRGVNTEAFF
J gene: TRBJ2-7; CDR3 length: 17; V gene: TRBV11-2; CDR3 protein: CASSSGLAGVTGYEQYF
J gene: TRBJ1-5; CDR3 length: 14; V gene: TRBV9; CDR3 protein: CASSPGVSNQPQHF
J gene: TRBJ2-7; CDR3 length: 11; V gene: TRBV10-3; CDR3 protein: CATGYTHEQYF
J gene: TRBJ2-1; CDR3 length: 15; V gene: TRBV5-1; CDR3 protein: CASSPERGSFNEQFF
J gene: TRBJ2-7; CDR3 length: 15; V gene: TRBV4-1; CDR3 protein: CASSQERRATYEQYF
J gene: TRBJ1-2; CDR3 length: 16; V gene: TRBV19; CDR3 protein: CASSKGFGGDYYGYTF
J gene: TRBJ2-3; CDR3 length: 13; V gene: TRBV4-1; CDR3 protein: CASSQANQNTQYF
J gene: TRBJ1-1; CDR3 length: 14; V gene: TRBV28; CDR3 protein: CASSLSQRNTEAFF
J gene: TRBJ1-1; CDR3 length: 14; V gene: TRBV12-5; CDR3 protein: CASGSPGLGTEAFF
J gene: TRBJ2-1; CDR3 length: 16; V gene: TRBV27; CDR3 protein: CASSFGGTGGYNEQFF
J gene: TRBJ1-2; CDR3 length: 15; V gene: TRBV7-9; CDR3 protein: CASSPPGGADYGYTF
J gene: TRBJ1-2; CDR3 length: 14; V gene: TRBV7-8; CDR3 protein: CASSPGGDRGGYTF
J gene: TRBJ2-7; CDR3 length: 14; V gene: TRBV4-1; CDR3 protein: CASSQEAHSYEQYF
J gene: TRBJ1-2; CDR3 length: 16; V gene: TRBV27; CDR3 protein: CASSYGPLTMATPSTF
J gene: TRBJ2-7; CDR3 length: 16; V gene: TRBV10-3; CDR3 protein: CAISESVYGEGVEQYF
J gene: TRBJ1-2; CDR3 length: 17; V gene: TRBV7-8; CDR3 protein: CASSLAIGTGRAYGYTF
J gene: TRBJ2-7; CDR3 length: 14; V gene: TRBV5-5; CDR3 protein: CASSFPRESYEQYF
J gene: TRBJ1-5; CDR3 length: 15; V gene: TRBV2; CDR3 protein: CASSGTTAGNQPQHF
J gene: TRBJ1-1; CDR3 length: 13; V gene: TRBV6-5; CDR3 protein: CASSLGPGTEAFF
J gene: TRBJ1-5; CDR3 length: 16; V gene: TRBV19; CDR3 protein: CASSIVMRGPNQPQHF
J gene: TRBJ1-2; CDR3 length: 15; V gene: TRBV4-2; CDR3 protein: CASSQQRTGNYGYTF
J gene: TRBJ1-2; CDR3 length: 15; V gene: TRBV5-5; CDR3 protein: CASSRWTGGSYGYTF
J gene: TRBJ2-5; CDR3 length: 20; V gene: TRBV10-3; CDR3 protein: CAIPERDQRGLPAGQETQYF
J gene: TRBJ1-2; CDR3 length: 16; V gene: TRBV28; CDR3 protein: CASSYNRGEGNYGYTF